This T cell receptor beta chain was captured by sequencing in a study of T cell responses to AZD1222 COVID-19 vaccine (dated by TCRdb to the early 2020s). Regarding the complete study: TCR sequencing covered roughly 230 trial participants: 207 given two doses of AZD1222 and 26 given two doses of MenACWY control vaccine. Trial participants were enrolled into age subgroups of 18-55, 56-69 and 70-plus years, which contained roughly 140, 27 and 60 TCR-sequenced participants, respectively.

Reading the label with the study, this specimen's time point is: about 28 days (+/-7) after the second vaccine dose. AZD1222 recipients whose second dose came at about 4 weeks and those whose second dose came at about 12 weeks were combined into one group, since spike-specific TCR depth and breadth did not differ between the two schedules. The vaccinee samples were drawn from two UK trials, COV001 and COV002, one of which was a single-blind randomized controlled phase 2/3 trial testing AZD1222 (ChAdOx1 nCoV-19) in healthy adults. For TCRbeta chain sequencing, PBMC samples from trial participants were taken at day 0 and at day 28 after the second dose. What the study reported, not specific to this receptor: Spike-specific TCR breadth and depth rose significantly after two AZD1222 doses compared with day 0 and with MenACWY recipients. Epitopes outside the regions mutated in the B.1.351 and B.1.1.7 variants were reportedly recognized by nearly half of the unique spike-specific TCRs. CD4 TCRs associated with the vaccine covered the entire spike protein, and the dominant responses were in regions 160-218 and 743-854. The 56-69-year group was small, and its depth increase did not reach significance, likely because of low power. Participants were mostly white British, with more females than males. The authors suggested clonal diversity may have been underestimated. Because no day 14 peak-response samples were available, the repertoires could be characterized only after the peak T cell response. Conclusions about previously exposed vaccinees were limited because only a handful of AZD1222 recipients were SARS-CoV-2 seropositive at baseline.

The CDR3 regions of human TCRbeta chains were analyzed by immunosequencing. Regarding the original processing steps: TCRs in the repertoires were compared against a reference library of SARS-CoV-2-specific TCRs that had been generated with the MIRA antigen-specificity platform. Breadth was defined as the fraction of unique TCRs that were SARS-CoV-2-associated, and depth was defined as the fraction of total T cells that were SARS-CoV-2-associated. Using the MIRA data, each spike-specific TCR was assigned both to the spike region to which the TCR was reactive and to a CD4 or CD8 class. Log10-transformed breadth and depth values were compared by one-way ANOVA with Sidak's multiple comparisons tests. TCRdb stores this immuneACCESS table with in-frame sequences only. Part of the clones is absent; in the studies checked, under half of the shortfall reflects unresolved V genes, and no reason is known for the rest. That table furnishes V, J and clone size, whereas the DNA furnished D and trimming. The table for this sample lists 150,000 to 200,000 clones; just over 90% of them were counted only once. Clones ranked in the top ten supply less than 1.5% of the sample.

In regard to this clone: Its antigen is still unknown. No base quality information exists; no much larger clone differs at one position.

The source is an adult who received the AZD1222 COVID-19 vaccine. The source was peripheral blood, collected 28 days after the second AZD1222 dose.

The CDR3 corresponds to CASSVESGVLGNEKLFF. The bases are TGTGCCAGCAGCGTAGAGTCAGGGGTGTTGGGTAATGAAAAACTGTTTTTT. The chain was built from TRBV9 and TRBJ1-4; TRBD1 is a weak D gene call, 6 bases matching. According to the germline V gene, CDR1 reads SGDLS and CDR2 reads YYNGEE. The V end loses 0 bases and the J end loses 4 bases, and a stretch of 16 bases separates them. From the cysteine up to the phenylalanine, the CDR3 has a length of 17 residues. The entry retains the CDR3 DNA only, 51 bases that are in frame from base 1. When the CDR3 is completed using the reference TRBV9 and TRBJ1-4 genes on either side, the full variable domain is DSGVTQTPKHLITATGQRVTLRCSPRSGDLSVYWYQQSLDQGLQFLIQYYNGEERAKGNILERFSAQQFPDLHSELNLSSLELGDSALYFCASSVESGVLGNEKLFFGSGTQLSVL.